Following are 12 T cell receptor beta chains from one sample sequenced in a study of T cell clones after liver transplantation. Sequencing was performed with immunoSEQ multiplex PCR; in TCRdb, only in-frame clones are kept and a portion is missing. This table holds nearly 25,000 clones, approximately 68% found once. Specimen: CD4+ T cells from blood, collected before liver transplant. All receptors derive from a human donor who received a liver transplant.

The chain has TRBV5-8 and TRBJ1-5, with TRBD1 identical over 8 bases. The germline V gene has CDR1 SGHTS and CDR2 YDEGEE. V gave up 3 bases and J gave up 2 bases; unmatched junction bases: 4. This CDR3 is 15 amino acids long. The CDR3 sequence: CASSSYRGGNQPQHF. CDR3 sequence (DNA): TGTGCCAGCAGCTCTTACAGGGGGGGCAATCAGCCCCAGCATTTT.

The CDR3 region is CASSGGGSGQPQHF. The CDR3 region has the DNA TGTGCCAGCAGCGGGGGTGGGTCTGGGCAGCCCCAGCATTTT. The chain carries TRBV7-9 and TRBJ1-5, with D tentatively TRBD1 (5 bases). The V and J ends lost 5 bases and 7 bases respectively, with 15 bases between them. The germline V gene encodes CDR1 SEHNR and CDR2 FQNEAQ (reference sequence). The CDR3 totals 14 residues.

The chain couples TRBV5-4 to TRBJ2-7, with D perhaps TRBD1 (5 bases). V lost 0 bases, J lost 4 bases, and 8 bases lay in between. The CDR3 totals 13 residues. Germline V CDR1 and CDR2: SGHNT, YYREEE (reference sequence). For the CDR3, the DNA is TGTGCCAGCAGCTTGGCCAGGGCTTACGAGCAGTACGTC. Translated: CASSLARAYEQYV.

The rearrangement joins TRBV11-2 to TRBJ1-4; D may be TRBD1 (6 bases). Germline-derived CDR1 and CDR2 are SGHAT and FQNNGV. This CDR3 region has 15 residues. V was shortened by 4 bases and J by 4 bases, with 13 bases between the two germline ends. The CDR3 is CASSSPRDNNEKLFF. The CDR3 DNA sequence: TGTGCCAGCAGCTCTCCTCGGGACAATAATGAAAAACTGTTTTTT.

The rearrangement uses TRBV5-1 and TRBJ2-7; the D gene is possibly TRBD2 (6 bases). This CDR3 spans 14 amino acids. Trimming left V 3 bases short and J 5 bases short, with 15 bases between. Germline-derived CDR1 and CDR2 are SGHRS and YFSETQ. CDR3 residues: CASSSGTLGDEQYV. CDR3 in DNA: TGCGCCAGCAGCTCCGGGACTCTGGGCGACGAGCAGTACGTC.

V is TRBV28 and J is TRBJ2-7; D remains ambiguous. Germline V gives CDR1 MDHEN, CDR2 SYDVKM. The CDR3 has 14 residues. V gave up 5 bases and J gave up 3 bases, with 14 bases separating them. This CDR3 reads CASSPGVLIYEQYF. The CDR3, as DNA: TGTGCCAGCAGTCCTGGGGTGCTGATCTACGAGCAGTACTTC.

This clone was observed a few times. V is TRBV6-6 and J is TRBJ1-5, with TRBD1 identical over 9 bases. The V and J ends lost 5 bases and 4 bases, in that order; junction bases with no gene match: 3. Germline CDR1 reads MNHNY; CDR2 reads SVGAGI (reference sequence). The CDR3 totals 14 residues. The CDR3 reads CASSIGTGNQPQHF. In DNA, the CDR3 is TGTGCCAGCAGTATCGGGACAGGGAATCAGCCCCAGCATTTT.

The chain couples TRBV7-2 to TRBJ2-3, with D unresolved. The CDR3 runs 15 residues. V was clipped by 1 base and J by 3 bases, with 11 bases between them. Germline loops: CDR1 SGHTA, CDR2 FQGNSA. In DNA, the CDR3 is TGTGCCAGCAGCTTAGGTTTTGCAGTAACAGATACGCAGTATTTT. This gives the protein CASSLGFAVTDTQYF.

CDR3 DNA sequence: TGTGCCAGCAGCTGGGAGACCACAGATACGCAGTATTTT. Translation gives CASSWETTDTQYF. V gene TRBV6-4 combines with J gene TRBJ2-3, with D maybe TRBD2 (5 bases). CDR3 length: 13 amino acids. Germline loops: CDR1 MRHNA, CDR2 SNTAGT. Trimming pared 6 bases from V and 2 bases from J, leaving 9 bases between.

This clone was detected only a few times. The rearrangement links TRBV29-1 to TRBJ1-5; D unresolved. CDR1 and CDR2 (germline): SQVTM, ANQGSEA. This CDR3 comprises 12 residues. Trimming left V 8 bases short and J 2 bases short, with 10 bases between. CDR3 DNA sequence: TGCAGCTTCCAAATAGGCAATCAGCCCCAGCATTTT. It is translated as CSFQIGNQPQHF. Full variable domain (rest looked up from reference TRBV29-1 and TRBJ1-5): SAVISQKPSRDICQRGTSLTIQCQVDSQVTMMFWYRQQPGQSLTLIATANQGSEATYESGFVIDKFPISRPNLTFSTLTVSNMSPEDSSIYLCSFQIGNQPQHFGDGTRLSIL.

The rearrangement uses TRBV6-1 and TRBJ1-1; no firm D call. The CDR3 has 13 amino acids. V dropped 6 bases and J dropped 5 bases, with 13 bases sitting between them. CDR1 and CDR2 from the germline V gene are MNHNS and SASEGT. CDR3 loop: CASRFAGETEAFF. CDR3 DNA: TGTGCCAGCAGATTCGCTGGGGAGACTGAAGCTTTCTTT.

The chain links TRBV5-4 to TRBJ1-5; no clear D gene. CDR3 length: 11 residues. The V end was cut by 0 bases, the J end by 5 bases, with 0 bases between. Germline CDR1 and CDR2: SGHNT and YYREEE (reference sequence). The CDR3 DNA is TGTGCCAGCAGCTTGGATCAGCCCCAGCATTTT. Translating it yields CASSLDQPQHF.